This T cell receptor (beta chain) was sequenced during a study of T cells in localized non-small cell lung cancer. On this clone: Antigen specificity is unknown.

The protocol was immunoSEQ multiplex PCR, while the TCRdb copy is restricted to in-frame clones and leaves out a portion. The repertoire holds approximately 35,000 clones, 91% seen once, with 5.5% to 7% in the top ten. The study's findings and limits: Of the top 100 tumor clones, median approximately 60 were in adjacent lung, 25 to 35 among its top 100. The study sequenced only one region of the tumor. As a result, intratumor heterogeneity could not be excluded and remains possible. Clonality peaked in uninvolved adjacent lung rather than tumor. A denser population of T cells in blood accompanied longer overall survival.

This CDR3 contains 16 residues. Trimming left V 7 bases short and J 2 bases short, with 18 bases between. CDR1 is SGHKS and CDR2 is YYEKEE in the germline V gene (reference sequence). The material sequenced was PBMCs, taken before any cancer treatment. The receptor was isolated from a man aged 35 to 69 with stage II lung adenocarcinoma. The chain recombines TRBV5-5 with TRBJ1-4; D uncertain. In DNA, the CDR3 is TGTGCCAGCTCCCCCCCATCTTGGGATACTAATGAAAAACTGTTTTTT. Protein: CASSPPSWDTNEKLFF.